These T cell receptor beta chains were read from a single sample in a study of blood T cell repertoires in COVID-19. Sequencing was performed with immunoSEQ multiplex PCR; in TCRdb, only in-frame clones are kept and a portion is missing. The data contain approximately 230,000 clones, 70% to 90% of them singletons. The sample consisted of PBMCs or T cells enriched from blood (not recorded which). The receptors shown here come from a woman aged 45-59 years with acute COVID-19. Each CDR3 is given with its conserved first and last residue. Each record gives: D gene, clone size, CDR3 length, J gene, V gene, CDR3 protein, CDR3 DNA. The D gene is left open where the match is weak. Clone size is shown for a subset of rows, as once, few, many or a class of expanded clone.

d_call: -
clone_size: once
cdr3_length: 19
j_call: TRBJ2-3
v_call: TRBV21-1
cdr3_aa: CASSNPSGRQPMPTDTQYF
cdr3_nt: TGTGCCAGCAGCAACCCTAGCGGGAGGCAACCGATGCCCACAGATACGCAGTATTTT

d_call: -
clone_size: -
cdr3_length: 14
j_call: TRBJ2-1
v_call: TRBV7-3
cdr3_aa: CASSLTVTNNEQFF
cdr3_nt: TGTGCCAGCAGCTTAACCGTGACTAACAATGAGCAGTTCTTC

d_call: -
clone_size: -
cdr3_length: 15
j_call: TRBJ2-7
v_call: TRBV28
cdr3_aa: CASSFQGSISYEQYF
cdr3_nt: TGTGCCAGCAGTTTTCAGGGGTCGATCTCCTACGAGCAGTACTTC

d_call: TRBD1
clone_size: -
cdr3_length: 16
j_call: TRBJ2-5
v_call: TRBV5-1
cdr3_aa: CASSLALRGRGETQYF
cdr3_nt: TGCGCCAGCAGCTTGGCCCTGAGGGGGCGTGGGGAGACCCAGTACTTC

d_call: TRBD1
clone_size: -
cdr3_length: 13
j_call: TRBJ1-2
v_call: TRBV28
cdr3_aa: CASSRTGVYGYTF
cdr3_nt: TGTGCCAGCAGTCGGACAGGGGTCTATGGCTACACCTTC

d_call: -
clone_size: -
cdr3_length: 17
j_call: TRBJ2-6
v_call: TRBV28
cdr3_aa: CASSLGLYLSGANVLTF
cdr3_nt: TGTGCCAGCAGTTTGGGGCTATACCTCTCTGGGGCCAACGTCCTGACTTTC

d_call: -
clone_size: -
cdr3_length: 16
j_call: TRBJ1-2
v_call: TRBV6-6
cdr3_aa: CASSYSGEGVNYGYTF
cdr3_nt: TGTGCCAGCAGTTACTCGGGAGAGGGAGTTAACTATGGCTACACCTTC

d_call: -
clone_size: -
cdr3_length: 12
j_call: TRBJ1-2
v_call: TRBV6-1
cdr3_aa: CASSQRTADYTF
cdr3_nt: TGTGCCAGCAGTCAGCGGACAGCTGACTACACCTTC

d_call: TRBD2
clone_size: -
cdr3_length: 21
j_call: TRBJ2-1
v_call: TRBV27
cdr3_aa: CASSLNRPGLAGWSSYNEQFF
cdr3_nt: TGTGCCAGCAGTTTAAACCGTCCCGGACTAGCGGGTTGGAGCTCCTACAATGAGCAGTTCTTC

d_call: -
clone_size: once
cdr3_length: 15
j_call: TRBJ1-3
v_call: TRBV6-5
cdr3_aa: CASSNTGPSGNTIYF
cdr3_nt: TGTGCCAGCAGCAACACAGGACCCTCTGGAAACACCATATATTTT

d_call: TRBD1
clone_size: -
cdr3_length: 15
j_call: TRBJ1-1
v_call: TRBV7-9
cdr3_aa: CASSFRDRGLGEAFF
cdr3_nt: TGTGCCAGCAGCTTCCGGGACAGGGGGCTCGGTGAAGCTTTCTTT

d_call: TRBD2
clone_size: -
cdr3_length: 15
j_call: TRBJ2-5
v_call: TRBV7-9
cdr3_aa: CASHELAGGLETQYF
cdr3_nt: TGTGCCAGCCATGAACTAGCGGGAGGGTTAGAGACCCAGTACTTC

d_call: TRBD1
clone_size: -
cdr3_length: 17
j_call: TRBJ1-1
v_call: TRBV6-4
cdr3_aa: CASTCEGAARGNTEAFF
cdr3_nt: TGTGCCAGCACCTGTGAGGGGGCCGCGAGGGGGAACACTGAAGCTTTCTTT

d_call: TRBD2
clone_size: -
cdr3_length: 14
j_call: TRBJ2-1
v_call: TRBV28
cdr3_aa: CASSLGGTYNEQFF
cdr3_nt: TGTGCCAGCAGCCTCGGGGGGACCTACAATGAGCAGTTCTTC

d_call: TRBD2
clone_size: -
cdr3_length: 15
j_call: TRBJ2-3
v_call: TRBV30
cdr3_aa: CAWSVRGRGTDTQYF
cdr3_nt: TGTGCCTGGAGTGTACGGGGGAGGGGCACAGATACGCAGTATTTT

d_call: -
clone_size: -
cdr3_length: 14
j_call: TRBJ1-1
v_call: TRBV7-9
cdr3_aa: CASSLGALNTEAFF
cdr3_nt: TGTGCCAGCAGCTTGGGAGCCCTGAACACTGAAGCTTTCTTT

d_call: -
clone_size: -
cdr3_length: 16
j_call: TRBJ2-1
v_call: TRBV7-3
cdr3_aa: CASSPGQSSYYNEQFF
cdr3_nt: TGTGCCAGCAGCCCCGGACAGTCGAGCTACTACAATGAGCAGTTCTTC

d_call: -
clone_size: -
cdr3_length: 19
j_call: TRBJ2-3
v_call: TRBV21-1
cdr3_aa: CASSKGGLPGDYRTDTQYF
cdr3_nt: TGTGCCAGCAGCAAAGGGGGACTTCCTGGGGACTACCGCACAGATACGCAGTATTTT

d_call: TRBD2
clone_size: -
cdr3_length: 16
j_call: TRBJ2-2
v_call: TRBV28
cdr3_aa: CASSPMGREATGELFF
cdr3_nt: TGTGCCAGCAGTCCCATGGGGCGGGAGGCCACCGGGGAGCTGTTTTTT

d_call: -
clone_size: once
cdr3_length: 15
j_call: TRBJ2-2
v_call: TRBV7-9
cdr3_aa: CASSLDSTHTGELFF
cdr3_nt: TGTGCCAGCAGCTTAGACTCCACTCACACCGGGGAGCTGTTTTTT

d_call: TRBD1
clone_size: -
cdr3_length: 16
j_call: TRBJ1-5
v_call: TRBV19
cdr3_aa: CASRGFGQGARQPQHF
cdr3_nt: TGTGCCAGTAGAGGATTCGGACAGGGGGCTCGGCAGCCCCAGCATTTT

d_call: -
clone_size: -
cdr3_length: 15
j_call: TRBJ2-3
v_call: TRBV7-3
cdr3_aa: CASSQTRTSTDTQYF
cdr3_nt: TGTGCCAGCAGCCAAACGCGGACTAGCACAGATACGCAGTATTTT

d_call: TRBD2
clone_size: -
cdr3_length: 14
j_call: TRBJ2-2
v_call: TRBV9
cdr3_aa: CASSVVGGTGELFF
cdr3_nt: TGTGCCAGCAGCGTAGTGGGGGGGACCGGGGAGCTGTTTTTT

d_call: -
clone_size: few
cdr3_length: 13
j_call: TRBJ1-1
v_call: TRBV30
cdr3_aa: CALQAGGDTEAFF
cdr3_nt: TGTGCCTTGCAGGCGGGGGGGGACACTGAAGCTTTCTTT

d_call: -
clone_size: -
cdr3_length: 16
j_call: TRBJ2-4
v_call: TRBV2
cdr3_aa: CASSAWREMAKNIQYF
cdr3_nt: TGTGCCAGCAGTGCGTGGAGGGAGATGGCCAAAAACATTCAGTACTTC

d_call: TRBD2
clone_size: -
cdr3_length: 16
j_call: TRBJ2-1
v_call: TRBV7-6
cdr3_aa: CASSLGGTSGRGEQFF
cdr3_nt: TGTGCCAGCAGCTTAGGTGGGACTAGCGGGAGAGGTGAGCAGTTCTTC